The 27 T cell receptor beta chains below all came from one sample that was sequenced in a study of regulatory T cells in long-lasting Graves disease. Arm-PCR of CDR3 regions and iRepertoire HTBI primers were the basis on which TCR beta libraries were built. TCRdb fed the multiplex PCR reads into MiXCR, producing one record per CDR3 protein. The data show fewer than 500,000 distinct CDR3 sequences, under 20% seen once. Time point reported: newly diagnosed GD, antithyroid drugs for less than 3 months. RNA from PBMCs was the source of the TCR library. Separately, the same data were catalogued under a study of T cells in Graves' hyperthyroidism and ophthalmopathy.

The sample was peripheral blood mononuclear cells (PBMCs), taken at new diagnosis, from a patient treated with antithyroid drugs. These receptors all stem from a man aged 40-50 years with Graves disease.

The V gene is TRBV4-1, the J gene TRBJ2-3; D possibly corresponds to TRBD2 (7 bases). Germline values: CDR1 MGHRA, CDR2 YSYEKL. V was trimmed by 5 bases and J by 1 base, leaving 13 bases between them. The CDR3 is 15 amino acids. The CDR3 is CASSTDGGRTDTQYF. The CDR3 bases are TGCGCCAGCAGCACAGACGGGGGGCGCACAGATACGCAGTATTTT.

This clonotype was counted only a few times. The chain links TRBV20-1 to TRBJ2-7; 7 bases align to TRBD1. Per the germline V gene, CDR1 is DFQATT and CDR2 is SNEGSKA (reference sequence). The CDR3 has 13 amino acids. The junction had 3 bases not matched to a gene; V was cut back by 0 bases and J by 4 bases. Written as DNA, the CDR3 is TGCAGTGCTAGAGATCAGGGGGAATACGAGCAGTACTTC. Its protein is CSARDQGEYEQYF.

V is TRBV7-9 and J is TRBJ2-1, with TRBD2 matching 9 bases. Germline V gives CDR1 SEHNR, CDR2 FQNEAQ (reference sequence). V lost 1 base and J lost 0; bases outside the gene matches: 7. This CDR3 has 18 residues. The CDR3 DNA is TGTGCCAGCAGCTTAGTCGGGGCGGGAGGGTTCTCCTACAATGAGCAGTTCTTC. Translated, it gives CASSLVGAGGFSYNEQFF.

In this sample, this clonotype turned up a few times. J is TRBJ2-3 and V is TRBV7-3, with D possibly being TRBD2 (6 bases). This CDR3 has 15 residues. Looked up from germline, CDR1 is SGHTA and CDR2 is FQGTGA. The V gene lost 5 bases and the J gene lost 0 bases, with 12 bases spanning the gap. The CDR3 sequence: CASSQQRASTDTQYF. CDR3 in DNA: TGTGCCAGCAGCCAACAGCGGGCTAGCACAGATACGCAGTATTTT.

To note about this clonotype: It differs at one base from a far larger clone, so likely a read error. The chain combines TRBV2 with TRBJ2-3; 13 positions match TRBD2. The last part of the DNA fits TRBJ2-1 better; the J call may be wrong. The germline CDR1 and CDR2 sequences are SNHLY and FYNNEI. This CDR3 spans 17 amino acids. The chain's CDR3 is CASSDILAGGPRNEQFF. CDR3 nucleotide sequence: TGTGCCAGCAGTGATATACTAGCGGGAGGGCCGAGAAATGAGCAGTTCTTC.

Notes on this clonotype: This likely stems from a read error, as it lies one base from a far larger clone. The CDR3 DNA is TGTGCCAGCAGTTTGATTAGCGGGTACAGCACAGATACGCAGTATTTT. Its translation is CASSLISGYSTDTQYF. This sequence joins TRBV6-5 and TRBJ2-3, with 7 bases that match TRBD2. V shed 4 bases and J 0 bases; nucleotides not matched to a gene: 7. This CDR3 comprises 16 residues. Per the germline V gene, CDR1 is MNHEY and CDR2 is SVGAGI.

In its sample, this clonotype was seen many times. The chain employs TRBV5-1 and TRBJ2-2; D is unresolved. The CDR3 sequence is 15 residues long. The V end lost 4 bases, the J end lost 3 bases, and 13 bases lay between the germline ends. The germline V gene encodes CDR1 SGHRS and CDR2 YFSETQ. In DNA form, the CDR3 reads TGCGCCAGCAGCGACGGACCTTGGGACACCGGGGAGCTGTTTTTT. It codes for CASSDGPWDTGELFF.

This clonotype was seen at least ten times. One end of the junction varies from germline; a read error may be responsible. In DNA form, the CDR3 reads TGTGCCAGCTCACCATCTGGGAACAGCGGGGAGCTGTTTTTT. Encoded protein: CASSPSGNSGELFF. The V call is TRBV18, the J call TRBJ2-2; D is unresolved. Germline CDR1 KGHSH, CDR2 LQKENI. The CDR3 is made up of 14 amino acids.

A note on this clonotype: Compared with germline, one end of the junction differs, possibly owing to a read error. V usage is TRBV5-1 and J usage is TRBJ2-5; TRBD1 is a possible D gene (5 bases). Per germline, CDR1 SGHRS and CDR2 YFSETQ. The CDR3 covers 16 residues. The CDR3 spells CASSSDPTGHQETQYF. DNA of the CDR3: TGTGCCAGCAGCTCCGATCCAACAGGACACCAAGAGACCCAGTACTTC.

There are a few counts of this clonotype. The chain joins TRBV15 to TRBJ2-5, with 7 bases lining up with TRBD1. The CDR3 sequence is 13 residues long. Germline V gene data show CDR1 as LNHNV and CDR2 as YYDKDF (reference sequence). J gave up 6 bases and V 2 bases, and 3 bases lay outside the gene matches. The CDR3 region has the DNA TGTGCCACCAGCAGAACAGGGGTAAAGACCCAGTACTTC. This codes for CATSRTGVKTQYF.

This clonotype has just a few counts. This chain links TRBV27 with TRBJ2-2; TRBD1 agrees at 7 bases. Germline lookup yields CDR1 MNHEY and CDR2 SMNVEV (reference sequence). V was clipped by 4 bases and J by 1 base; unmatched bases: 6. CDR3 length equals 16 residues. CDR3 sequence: CASSYLRTGNTGELFF. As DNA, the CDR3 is TGTGCCAGCAGTTATCTGAGGACAGGGAACACCGGGGAGCTGTTTTTT.

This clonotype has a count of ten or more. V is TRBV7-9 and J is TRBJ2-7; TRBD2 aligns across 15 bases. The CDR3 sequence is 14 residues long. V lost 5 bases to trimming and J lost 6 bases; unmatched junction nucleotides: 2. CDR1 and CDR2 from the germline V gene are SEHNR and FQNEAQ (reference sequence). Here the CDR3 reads CASSRGLAGGEQYF. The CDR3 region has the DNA TGTGCCAGCAGCCGGGGACTAGCGGGAGGCGAGCAGTACTTC.

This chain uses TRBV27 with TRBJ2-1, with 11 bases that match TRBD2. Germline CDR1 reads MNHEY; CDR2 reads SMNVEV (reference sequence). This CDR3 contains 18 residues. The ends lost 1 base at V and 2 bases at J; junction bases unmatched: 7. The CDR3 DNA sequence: TGTGCCAGCAGTTTATTGAGTAGCGGGAGGGCCCCCTACAATGAGCAGTTCTTC. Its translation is CASSLLSSGRAPYNEQFF.

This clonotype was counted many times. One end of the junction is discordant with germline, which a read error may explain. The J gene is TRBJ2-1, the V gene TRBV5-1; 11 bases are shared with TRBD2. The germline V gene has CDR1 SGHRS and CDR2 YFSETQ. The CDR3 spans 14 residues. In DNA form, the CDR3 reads TGTGCCAGCAGCTTGGATTCCGGGACTAGCGGGCAGTTCTTC. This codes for CASSLDSGTSGQFF.

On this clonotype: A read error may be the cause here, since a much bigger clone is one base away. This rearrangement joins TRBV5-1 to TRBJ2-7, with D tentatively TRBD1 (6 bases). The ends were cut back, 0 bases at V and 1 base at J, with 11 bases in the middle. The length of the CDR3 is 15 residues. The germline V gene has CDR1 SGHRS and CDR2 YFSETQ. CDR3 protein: CASSLVAGTSYEQYF. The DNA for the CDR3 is TGCGCCAGCAGCTTGGTGGCAGGGACATCCTACGAGCAGTACTTC.

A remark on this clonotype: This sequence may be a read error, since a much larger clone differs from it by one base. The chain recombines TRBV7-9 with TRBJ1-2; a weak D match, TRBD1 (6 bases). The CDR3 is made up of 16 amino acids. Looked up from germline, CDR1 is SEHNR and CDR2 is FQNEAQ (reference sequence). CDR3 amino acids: CVSSLALGGLSYGYTF. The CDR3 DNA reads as TGTGTCAGCAGCTTAGCGCTCGGGGGGCTGAGCTATGGCTACACCTTC. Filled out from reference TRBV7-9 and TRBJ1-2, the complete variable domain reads DTGVSQNPRHKITKRGQNVTFRCDPISEHNRLYWYRQTLGQGPEFLTYFQNEAQLEKSRLLSDRFSAERPKGSFSTLEIQRTEQGDSAMYLCVSSLALGGLSYGYTFGSGTRLTVV.

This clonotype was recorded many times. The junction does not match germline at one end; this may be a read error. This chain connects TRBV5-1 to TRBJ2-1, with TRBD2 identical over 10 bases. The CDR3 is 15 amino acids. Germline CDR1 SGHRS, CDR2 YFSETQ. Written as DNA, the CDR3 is TGTGCCAGCAGCTCGGGACTAGCGTCTTACAATGAGCAGTTCTTC. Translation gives CASSSGLASYNEQFF.

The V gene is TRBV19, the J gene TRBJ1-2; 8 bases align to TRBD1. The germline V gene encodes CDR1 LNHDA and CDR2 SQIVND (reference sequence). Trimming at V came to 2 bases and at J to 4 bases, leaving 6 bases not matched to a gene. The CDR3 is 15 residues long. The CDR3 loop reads CASSIFRDRRYGYTF. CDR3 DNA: TGTGCCAGTAGTATATTCCGGGACAGGCGCTATGGCTACACCTTC.

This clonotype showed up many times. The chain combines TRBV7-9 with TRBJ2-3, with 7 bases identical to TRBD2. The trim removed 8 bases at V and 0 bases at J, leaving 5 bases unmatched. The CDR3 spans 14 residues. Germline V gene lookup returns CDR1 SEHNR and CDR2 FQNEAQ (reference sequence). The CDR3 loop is CASGRDISTDTQYF. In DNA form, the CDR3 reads TGTGCCAGCGGGAGGGATATCAGCACAGATACGCAGTATTTT.

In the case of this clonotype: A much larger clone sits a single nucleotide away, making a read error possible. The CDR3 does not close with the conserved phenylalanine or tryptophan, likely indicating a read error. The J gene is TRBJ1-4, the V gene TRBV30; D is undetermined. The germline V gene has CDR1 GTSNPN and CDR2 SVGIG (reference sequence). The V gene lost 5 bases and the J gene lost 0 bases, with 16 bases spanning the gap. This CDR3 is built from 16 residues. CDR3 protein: CAWGMGSIATNEKLFS. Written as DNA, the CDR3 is TGTGCCTGGGGCATGGGCAGTATTGCAACTAATGAAAAACTGTTTTCT.

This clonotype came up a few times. The CDR3 bases are TGTGCCAGCAGCCAAACAGGGGGCGGTGAGCAGTTCTTC. Translated, it gives CASSQTGGGEQFF. This rearrangement joins TRBV12-3 or TRBV12-4 to TRBJ2-1; 9 bases are shared with TRBD1. The V gene end was trimmed by 6 bases and the J gene end by 9 bases; junction bases not matched to a gene: 6. This CDR3 has 13 residues.

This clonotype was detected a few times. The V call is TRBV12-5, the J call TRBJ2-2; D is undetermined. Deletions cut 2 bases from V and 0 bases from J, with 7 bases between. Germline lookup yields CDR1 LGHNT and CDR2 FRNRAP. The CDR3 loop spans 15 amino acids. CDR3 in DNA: TGTGCTAGTGGTTTGCAGCTAGCGAACACCGGGGAGCTGTTTTTT. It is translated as CASGLQLANTGELFF. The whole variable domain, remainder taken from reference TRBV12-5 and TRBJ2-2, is DARVTQTPRHKVTEMGQEVTMRCQPILGHNTVFWYRQTMMQGLELLAYFRNRAPLDDSGMPKDRFSAEMPDATLATLKIQPSEPRDSAVYFCASGLQLANTGELFFGEGSRLTVL.

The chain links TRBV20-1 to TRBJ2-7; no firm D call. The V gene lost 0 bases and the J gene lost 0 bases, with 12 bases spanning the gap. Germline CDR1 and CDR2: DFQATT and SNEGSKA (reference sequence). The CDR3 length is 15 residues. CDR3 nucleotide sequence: TGCAGTGCTAGAGATCGGCAGGACGTCTCCTACGAGCAGTACTTC. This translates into CSARDRQDVSYEQYF.

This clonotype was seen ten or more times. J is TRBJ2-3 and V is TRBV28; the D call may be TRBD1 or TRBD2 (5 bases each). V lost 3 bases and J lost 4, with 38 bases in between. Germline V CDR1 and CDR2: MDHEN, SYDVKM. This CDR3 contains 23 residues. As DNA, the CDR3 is TGTGCCAGCAGTTTGCGGTCCCTCTTGTCGGGGTTCCAGGGCGGGCCTCGGGCAGATACGCAGTATTTT. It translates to CASSLRSLLSGFQGGPRADTQYF.

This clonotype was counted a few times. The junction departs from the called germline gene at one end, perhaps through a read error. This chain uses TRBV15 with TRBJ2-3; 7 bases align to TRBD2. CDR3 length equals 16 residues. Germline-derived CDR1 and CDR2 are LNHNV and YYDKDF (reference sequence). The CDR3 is CATSREGGGPRDAQYF. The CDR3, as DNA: TGTGCCACCAGCAGAGAGGGGGGAGGGCCAAGAGATGCGCAGTATTTT.

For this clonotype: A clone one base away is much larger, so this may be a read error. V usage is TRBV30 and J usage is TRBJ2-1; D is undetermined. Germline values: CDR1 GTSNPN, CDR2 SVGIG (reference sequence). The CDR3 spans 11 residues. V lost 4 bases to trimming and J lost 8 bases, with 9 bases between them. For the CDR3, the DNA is TGTGCCTGGATGAAGTCCGATGAGCAGTTCTTC. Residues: CAWMKSDEQFF.

The CDR3 sequence is CASSLSGAATGELFF. In DNA form, the CDR3 reads TGTGCCAGCAGTTTATCCGGGGCCGCCACCGGGGAGCTGTTTTTT. This chain uses TRBV27 with TRBJ2-2; possibly TRBD1 or TRBD2 for D (5 bases each). Trimming left V 0 bases short and J 4 bases short, with 9 bases between. This CDR3 is 15 amino acids long. Germline assignment: CDR1 MNHEY and CDR2 SMNVEV (reference sequence).